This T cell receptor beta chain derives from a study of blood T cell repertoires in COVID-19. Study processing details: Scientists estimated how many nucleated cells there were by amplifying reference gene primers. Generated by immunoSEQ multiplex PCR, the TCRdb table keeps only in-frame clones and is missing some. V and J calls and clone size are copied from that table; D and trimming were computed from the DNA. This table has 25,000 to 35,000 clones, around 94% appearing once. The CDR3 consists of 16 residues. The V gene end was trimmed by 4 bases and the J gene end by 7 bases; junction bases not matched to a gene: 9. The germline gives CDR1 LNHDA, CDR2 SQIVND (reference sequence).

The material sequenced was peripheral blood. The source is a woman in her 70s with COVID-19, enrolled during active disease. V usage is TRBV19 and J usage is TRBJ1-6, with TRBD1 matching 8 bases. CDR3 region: CASSSTGGRLNSPLHF. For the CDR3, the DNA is TGTGCCAGTAGTAGCACAGGGGGGAGGTTAAATTCACCCCTCCACTTT.